The clone carrying this TCR beta chain was counted at least ten times. Its antigen is unidentified. Amplified TCR beta CDR3 regions came from RNA transcripts. HTBI primers were employed in a first-round RT-PCR of the TCR CDR3. TCRdb ran MiXCR on the multiplex PCR reads and lists one entry per CDR3 protein. The data show hundreds of thousands of distinct CDR3 sequences, 16% seen once. More than 9.5 ml fresh peripheral blood yielded the PBMCs. This entry is derived from a study of T cells in Graves' hyperthyroidism and ophthalmopathy. About the research overall: Staff took peripheral blood when the initial diagnosis was made, before any treatment began. Whole-study findings and limits: Clonotypes that were expanded in thyroid above 0.001 mostly appeared in blood too. Stable hyperthyroidism was separated from ophthalmopathy by a model based on 13 V-J features.

This clonotype was obtained from a woman in her thirties or forties with Graves' ophthalmopathy. Sequencing used blood.

The CDR3 sequence: CASSQDGYNEQFF. The CDR3 DNA sequence: TGTGCCAGCAGCCAAGACGGCTACAATGAGCAGTTCTTC. This sequence joins TRBV3-1 and TRBJ2-1; D call uncertain. Germline V gene lookup returns CDR1 LGHDT and CDR2 YNNKEL (reference sequence). V lost 0 bases and J lost 3, with 3 bases in between. The CDR3 contains 13 residues.